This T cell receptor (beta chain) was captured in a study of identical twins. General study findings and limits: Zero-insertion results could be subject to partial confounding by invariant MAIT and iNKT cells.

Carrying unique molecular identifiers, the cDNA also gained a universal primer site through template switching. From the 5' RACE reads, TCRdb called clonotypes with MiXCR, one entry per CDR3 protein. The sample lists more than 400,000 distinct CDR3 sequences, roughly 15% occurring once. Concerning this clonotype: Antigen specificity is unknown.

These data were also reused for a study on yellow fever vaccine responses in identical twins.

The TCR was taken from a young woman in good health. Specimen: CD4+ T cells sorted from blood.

This CDR3 reads CASSPGLAGPLGTGELFF. Written as DNA, the CDR3 is TGCGCCAGCAGCCCGGGACTAGCGGGTCCCCTGGGGACCGGGGAGCTGTTTTTT. The V call is TRBV4-1, the J call TRBJ2-2, with 12 nucleotides matching TRBD2. The CDR3 has 18 amino acids. Germline values: CDR1 MGHRA, CDR2 YSYEKL. V trimming: 4 bases; J trimming: 5 bases; junction bases outside the gene matches: 11.